This record concerns one TCR beta chain sequence. Germline loops: CDR1 MNHEY, CDR2 SVGAGI. This CDR3 contains 18 residues. V shed 1 base, J shed 2 bases, and the junction held 10 bases outside the gene matches. The data originate from a study of blood T cells in healthy people across ages. Primers used in a second PCR of roughly 6 to 11 cycles were a sample-barcoded 5' primer and a J-beta primer mix. TCRdb used MiXCR to reprocess the 5' RACE reads, holding one entry per CDR3 protein. Here the sample spans under 2 million distinct CDR3 sequences, about 32% being singletons. The V and J genes are TRBV6-5 and TRBJ2-1, with 8 nucleotides matching TRBD2. Sequenced input: blood. This receptor was identified in a woman in her 30s in good health. The CDR3 reads CASSYLGTRLSAYNEQFF. Written as DNA, the CDR3 is TGTGCCAGCAGTTACTTGGGGACTAGACTGTCTGCCTACAATGAGCAGTTCTTC.